Listed below are T cell receptor beta chains from one sample, sequenced in a study of neoadjuvant anti-PD-1 for oral cavity cancer. Here immunoSEQ multiplex PCR was the method, and the copy in TCRdb shows in-frame clones only, minus some. This sample has around 12,000 clones, with over 50% found just once. The material sequenced was PBMCs, taken before nivolumab (anti-PD-1) treatment. Source of these receptors: a person aged 35-79 years with oral cavity squamous cell carcinoma. Both conserved end residues are part of each CDR3. The D gene is left open where the match is weak. Expanded clones get a size class; other rows say once, few or many, or leave the size out.

j_gene	v_gene	abundance	d_gene	CDR3aa	CDR3nt
TRBJ1-3	TRBV2	NA	NA	CASSEGGGAGNTIYF	TGTGCCAGCAGTGAAGGGGGTGGCGCTGGAAACACCATATATTTT
TRBJ1-1	TRBV5-6	NA	NA	CASSFRRSYKLEAFF	TGTGCCAGCAGCTTTCGACGGAGTTATAAACTAGAAGCTTTCTTT
TRBJ2-6	TRBV5-8	once	TRBD1	CASIQNRGAGANVLTF	TGTGCCAGCATACAAAACAGGGGAGCTGGGGCCAACGTCCTGACTTTC
TRBJ2-2	TRBV7-2	few	NA	CASSLASSNTGELFF	TGTGCCAGCAGCTTAGCGAGCTCGAACACCGGGGAGCTGTTTTTT
TRBJ2-1	TRBV19	NA	NA	CASSISGPAAAYNEQFF	TGTGCCAGTAGTATTTCGGGACCGGCGGCTGCCTACAATGAGCAGTTCTTC
TRBJ1-1	TRBV9	NA	NA	CASSVGEGGAQNTEAFF	TGTGCCAGCAGCGTAGGGGAGGGCGGGGCGCAGAACACTGAAGCTTTCTTT
TRBJ1-5	TRBV18	NA	TRBD1	CASSPRQGDGNQPQHF	TGTGCCAGCTCACCCAGGCAGGGGGATGGCAATCAGCCCCAGCATTTT
TRBJ1-4	TRBV2	once	NA	CASRQGIGEKLFF	TGTGCCAGCAGGCAGGGGATTGGGGAAAAACTGTTTTTT
TRBJ2-1	TRBV9	NA	NA	CASSPRLINEQFF	TGTGCCAGCAGCCCCCGACTGATTAATGAGCAGTTCTTC
TRBJ2-5	TRBV20-1	NA	NA	CSAVGGTQYF	TGCAGTGCCGTTGGGGGGACCCAGTACTTC
TRBJ1-1	TRBV5-4	NA	NA	CASSLSAAPSGTEAFF	TGTGCCAGCAGCTTGTCCGCAGCCCCTTCGGGCACTGAAGCTTTCTTT
TRBJ2-4	TRBV7-9	NA	NA	CASSLSVTLAKNIQYF	TGTGCCAGCAGCTTATCGGTCACTCTAGCCAAAAACATTCAGTACTTC
TRBJ2-5	TRBV6-1	NA	NA	CASSPHGRETQYF	TGTGCCAGCAGCCCCCATGGGCGAGAGACCCAGTACTTC
TRBJ2-1	TRBV7-9	NA	NA	CASREALLRSYNEQFF	TGTGCCAGCAGAGAAGCTCTTCTTCGGTCCTACAATGAGCAGTTCTTC
TRBJ2-7	TRBV7-2	few	TRBD1	CASSLSGQGHEQYF	TGTGCCAGCAGCTTATCGGGACAGGGCCACGAGCAGTACTTC
TRBJ1-2	TRBV11-2	NA	TRBD1	CASSSTGTGKGYTF	TGTGCCAGCAGCTCAACCGGGACAGGGAAAGGCTACACCTTC
TRBJ2-3	TRBV11-3	few	TRBD2	CASSLEGGPTDTQYF	TGTGCCAGCAGCTTAGAGGGAGGGCCTACAGATACGCAGTATTTT
TRBJ1-2	TRBV10-1	NA	TRBD1	CASRGSSFRQGRYGYTF	TGCGCCAGCAGGGGGTCATCCTTTAGACAGGGCCGGTATGGCTACACCTTC
TRBJ1-1	TRBV19	few	NA	CASSKGTANTEAFF	TGTGCCAGTAGTAAGGGGACGGCGAACACTGAAGCTTTCTTT
TRBJ2-1	TRBV6-1	NA	TRBD2	CASSLAGGAGEQFF	TGTGCCAGCAGCCTAGCGGGAGGGGCAGGGGAGCAGTTCTTC
TRBJ1-3	TRBV6-1	once	NA	CASSETLGNTIYF	TGTGCCAGCAGTGAAACCTTAGGAAACACCATATATTTT
TRBJ2-3	TRBV7-9	NA	TRBD2	CASSSKAGATTDTQYF	TGTGCCAGCAGCTCGAAAGCGGGGGCCACCACAGATACGCAGTATTTT
TRBJ2-1	TRBV7-2	NA	NA	CASSRGLGDEQFF	TGTGCCAGCAGCAGAGGCCTAGGGGATGAGCAGTTCTTC
TRBJ2-1	TRBV10-1	NA	NA	CASSRGAPYNEQFF	TGCGCCAGCAGTAGGGGGGCCCCCTACAATGAGCAGTTCTTC
TRBJ2-1	TRBV7-8	few	TRBD2	CASSLAGGRATYNEQFF	TGTGCCAGCAGCTTAGCCGGCGGGAGGGCCACTTACAATGAGCAGTTCTTC
TRBJ1-5	TRBV30	NA	NA	CAWTRGTEHQPQHF	TGTGCCTGGACCCGCGGGACGGAGCATCAGCCCCAGCATTTT
TRBJ2-1	TRBV5-4	few	NA	CASSSGLTYNEQFF	TGTGCCAGCAGCTCCGGACTCACCTACAATGAGCAGTTCTTC
TRBJ1-5	TRBV19	NA	NA	CASSIWGRQSNQPQHF	TGTGCCAGTAGTATATGGGGACGCCAAAGCAATCAGCCCCAGCATTTT
TRBJ2-3	TRBV7-3	once	NA	CASSFGQISGDTQYF	TGTGCCAGCAGCTTCGGACAAATCTCTGGAGATACGCAGTATTTT
TRBJ2-3	TRBV28	few	TRBD1	CASTLQGDTQYF	TGTGCCAGCACCTTACAGGGGGATACGCAGTATTTT
TRBJ1-2	TRBV18	NA	NA	CASSPDPQWDGYTF	TGTGCCAGCTCACCAGACCCTCAATGGGATGGCTACACCTTC
TRBJ2-3	TRBV9	NA	TRBD2	CASSVSPSGKDTQYF	TGTGCCAGCAGCGTCAGTCCTAGCGGGAAAGATACGCAGTATTTT
TRBJ2-5	TRBV29-1	NA	TRBD2	CSVDSRGTSETQYF	TGCAGCGTTGACTCCAGGGGGACTAGCGAGACCCAGTACTTC
TRBJ1-2	TRBV6-1	few	NA	CASTPRPDGYTF	TGTGCCAGCACCCCCCGCCCCGATGGCTACACCTTC
TRBJ2-2	TRBV7-2	NA	NA	CASSTKQGTMNTGELFF	TGTGCCAGCAGCACAAAACAGGGCACAATGAACACCGGGGAGCTGTTTTTT
TRBJ2-1	TRBV6-1	few	TRBD2	CATVGTSFHEQFF	TGTGCCACCGTTGGGACTAGTTTCCATGAGCAGTTCTTC
TRBJ2-3	TRBV2	NA	TRBD1	CASFSRTTGDTMWGTQYF	TGTGCCAGTTTTTCCCGGACCACAGGGGATACTATGTGGGGTACGCAGTATTTT
TRBJ1-1	TRBV7-6	NA	TRBD1	CASSGPGQGSTEAFF	TGTGCCAGCAGCGGACCGGGACAGGGTTCCACTGAAGCTTTCTTT
TRBJ2-2	TRBV2	NA	NA	CASSGGRTGELFF	TGTGCCAGCAGTGGGGGGAGAACCGGGGAGCTGTTTTTT
TRBJ1-5	TRBV7-9	NA	NA	CASSYRGSNQPQHF	TGTGCCAGCAGCTATAGAGGGAGCAATCAGCCCCAGCATTTT
TRBJ1-1	TRBV14	NA	TRBD1	CASSPTQGGTEAFF	TGTGCCAGCAGCCCAACACAGGGGGGCACTGAAGCTTTCTTT
TRBJ2-7	TRBV2	NA	NA	CASTPDWKYEQYF	TGTGCCAGCACCCCGGACTGGAAATACGAGCAGTACTTC
TRBJ2-1	TRBV5-1	NA	NA	CASSLAAGLSYNEQFF	TGCGCCAGCAGCTTGGCCGCCGGCCTCTCCTACAATGAGCAGTTCTTC
TRBJ2-7	TRBV6-6	NA	TRBD1	CASSYSGTGSYEQYF	TGTGCCAGCAGTTACTCCGGGACAGGTTCCTACGAGCAGTACTTC
TRBJ1-6	TRBV6-5	NA	TRBD1	CASSPGGTGASPLHF	TGTGCCAGCAGTCCCGGGGGGACAGGGGCTTCACCCCTCCACTTT
TRBJ2-5	TRBV10-1	NA	TRBD2	CASSEGTSGRAATQYF	TGCGCCAGCAGCGAAGGGACTAGCGGGAGGGCCGCGACCCAGTACTTC
TRBJ2-3	TRBV5-1	NA	NA	CASSFAGAGTDTQYF	TGCGCCAGCAGCTTCGCAGGGGCCGGCACAGATACGCAGTATTTT
TRBJ1-4	TRBV6-4	NA	NA	CASSEGRDEKLFF	TGTGCCAGCAGTGAAGGACGGGATGAAAAACTGTTTTTT
TRBJ2-7	TRBV28	NA	NA	CASRAQGAYEQYF	TGTGCCAGCAGGGCACAGGGCGCCTACGAGCAGTACTTC
TRBJ2-5	TRBV19	NA	TRBD1	CASSIARGSGETQYF	TGTGCCAGTAGTATCGCCAGGGGGTCGGGAGAGACCCAGTACTTC
TRBJ2-3	TRBV30	NA	NA	CAWSVTTDTQYF	TGTGCCTGGAGTGTAACGACAGATACGCAGTATTTT
TRBJ1-1	TRBV6-4	NA	NA	CASGLLLGSAFF	TGTGCCAGCGGGCTCCTACTAGGATCGGCTTTCTTT
TRBJ1-1	TRBV27	NA	NA	CASSPKTGAINEAFF	TGTGCCAGCAGTCCAAAGACAGGAGCCATAAATGAAGCTTTCTTT
TRBJ1-5	TRBV27	few	NA	CAIDRSYSNQPQHF	TGTGCCATCGACAGGAGCTATAGCAATCAGCCCCAGCATTTT
TRBJ2-3	TRBV4-2	few	NA	CASSHRRDHTDTQYF	TGTGCCAGCAGCCATCGGCGCGATCACACAGATACGCAGTATTTT
TRBJ1-1	TRBV5-1	once	NA	CASTENTEAFF	TGCGCCAGCACAGAGAACACTGAAGCTTTCTTT